Described below is a single TCR beta chain sequence and its context. Its antigen is undetermined. Vbeta (60) and Jbeta (13) primers were used in the PCR. The protocol was immunoSEQ multiplex PCR, while the TCRdb copy is restricted to in-frame clones and leaves out a portion. The sample includes 35,000 to 50,000 clones, about 60% of them seen just once. The record originates from a study of cytomegalovirus exposure and HLA in healthy donors. Study findings and constraints: CMV antigen specificity was confirmed in vitro for a few CMV-associated chains. In a later analysis, TCR beta V- and J-gene trimming was associated with a missense DCLRE1C variant.

V dropped 4 bases and J dropped 8 bases, with 11 bases sitting between them. The germline V gene has CDR1 GTSNPN and CDR2 SVGIG (reference sequence). The CDR3 contains 11 residues. The receptor was derived from a human donor in good health. Sequenced material: PBMCs. The chain employs TRBV30 and TRBJ1-1; D unclear. CDR3 sequence reads: CAWTIDGEAFF. The CDR3 nucleotides are TGTGCCTGGACCATCGACGGGGAAGCTTTCTTT. The full variable domain, its missing parts supplied by reference TRBV30 and TRBJ1-1, is SQTIHQWPATLVQPVGSPLSLECTVEGTSNPNLYWYRQAAGRGLQLLFYSVGIGQISSEVPQNLSASRPQDRQFILSSKKLLLSDSGFYLCAWTIDGEAFFGQGTRLTVV.